This TCR beta chain was sequenced during a study of control samples from healthy donors and cancer patients. Data came from immunoSEQ multiplex PCR; TCRdb stores just in-frame clones and leaves some out. Seen here are about 89,000 clones, around nine tenths observed once, and the top ten hold under 25%. The germline CDR1 and CDR2 sequences are SGHNT and YYREEE (reference sequence). This CDR3 spans 15 amino acids. V was shortened by 2 bases and J by 4 bases, with 15 bases between the two germline ends. The receptor was isolated from a man under 40 in good health. Sequences were obtained from blood. The rearrangement links TRBV5-4 to TRBJ2-5; D is tentatively TRBD1 or TRBD2 (6 bases each). CDR3 sequence: CASSLRSGAGETQYF. The CDR3 DNA follows: TGTGCCAGCAGCTTAAGATCGGGGGCGGGAGAGACCCAGTACTTC. The entire variable domain, with the rest obtained from reference TRBV5-4 and TRBJ2-5, is as follows: ETGVTQSPTHLIKTRGQQVTLRCSSQSGHNTVSWYQQALGQGPQFIFQYYREEENGRGNFPPRFSGLQFPNYSSELNVNALELDDSALYLCASSLRSGAGETQYFGPGTRLLVL.